This entry concerns a single TCR beta chain. Its antigen remains unidentified. Germline V gene lookup returns CDR1 SGHRS and CDR2 YFSETQ. V was shortened by 4 bases and J by 1 base, with 17 bases between the two germline ends. The CDR3 extends over 16 amino acids. The data were obtained in a study of cytomegalovirus exposure and HLA in healthy donors. Study-wide results and limits: Immune exposure information available was restricted to CMV serostatus. Most subjects had HLA-A and HLA-B alleles reportedly predicted accurately by TCR beta sequences.

The PCR made use of 60 Vbeta and 13 Jbeta primers. The repertoire was sequenced with immunoSEQ multiplex PCR; TCRdb's copy has only in-frame clones and lacks some. The sample lists about 120,000 clones, 50% to 70% occurring once. The chain links TRBV5-1 to TRBJ1-1, with D tentatively TRBD1 (6 bases). The TCR comes from a woman aged 40 to 50 in good health and CMV-seropositive. The specimen was PBMCs. This CDR3 is CASSLSLGQGNTEAFF. Written as DNA, the CDR3 is TGCGCCAGCAGCCTTTCTCTGGGACAAGGGAACACTGAAGCTTTCTTT.